This passage covers 7 T cell receptor beta chains from one sample sequenced in a study of T cell responses to AZD1222 COVID-19 vaccine. The repertoire was sequenced with immunoSEQ multiplex PCR; TCRdb's copy has only in-frame clones and lacks some. The repertoire consists of just over 150,000 clones, with 80% to 90% occurring once and the leading ten covering approximately 7.2%. Material: peripheral blood, obtained after recovery from COVID-19. These receptors were obtained from an adult who had recovered from COVID-19.

The V call is TRBV9, the J call TRBJ1-6; D is perhaps TRBD1 (5 bases). Trimming cost V 4 bases and J 0 bases, with 23 bases left between them. Per germline, CDR1 SGDLS and CDR2 YYNGEE. The CDR3 loop spans 20 amino acids. CDR3: CASSPGRDSTLSSYNSPLHF. CDR3 sequence (DNA): TGTGCCAGCAGCCCCGGAAGGGACTCCACTCTGAGCTCCTATAATTCACCCCTCCACTTT.

CDR3 sequence (DNA): TGTGCCAGCAGCCCCGATACAGGGGCCTCCTCGTATACGCAGTATTTT. Amino acid sequence: CASSPDTGASSYTQYF. The chain links TRBV5-4 to TRBJ2-3; 7 bases match TRBD1. Germline V gene lookup returns CDR1 SGHNT and CDR2 YYREEE (reference sequence). The trim removed 4 bases at V and 7 bases at J, leaving 15 bases unmatched. The CDR3 length is 16 residues.

V is TRBV4-1 and J is TRBJ2-2; maybe TRBD1 (7 bases). The CDR3 spans 17 residues. Deletions cut 5 bases from V and 0 bases from J, with 16 bases between. CDR1 and CDR2 from the germline V gene are MGHRA and YSYEKL. For the CDR3, the DNA is TGCGCCAGCAGCGAAGGCAGGGGGGCTTCGAACACCGGGGAGCTGTTTTTT. This codes for CASSEGRGASNTGELFF.

This sequence joins TRBV28 and TRBJ1-2, with a tentative D call TRBD1 (6 bases). Germline CDR1 MDHEN, CDR2 SYDVKM. The CDR3 covers 15 residues. V was shortened by 8 bases and J by 4 bases, with 20 bases between the two germline ends. The CDR3 region has the DNA TGTGCCAGCGCCCCCGGGACAACTCGTACCTATGGCTACACCTTC. Translation gives CASAPGTTRTYGYTF.

This chain joins TRBV7-9 and TRBJ2-2, with TRBD2 matching 11 bases. Germline V lookup: CDR1 SEHNR, CDR2 FQNEAQ (reference sequence). With 5 bases clipped from V and 7 bases from J, the junction kept 9 bases outside the gene matches. CDR3 size: 16 residues. The CDR3 loop reads CASSPTSGRKGGELFF. The CDR3, as DNA: TGTGCCAGCAGCCCCACTAGCGGGAGAAAGGGCGGGGAGCTGTTTTTT.

The rearrangement uses TRBV6-2 or TRBV6-3 and TRBJ2-5; D perhaps matches TRBD2 (7 bases). Trimming cost V 2 bases and J 4 bases, with 14 bases left between them. Germline values: CDR1 MNHEY, CDR2 SVGEGT. The CDR3 runs 15 residues. CDR3 protein: CASSYVGGRRETQYF. CDR3 nucleotides: TGTGCCAGCAGTTACGTCGGGGGGCGACGAGAGACCCAGTACTTC.

The rearrangement uses TRBV19 and TRBJ1-1; no clear D gene. The CDR3 spans 13 residues. Germline CDR1 reads LNHDA; CDR2 reads SQIVND (reference sequence). Between the trimmed V and J ends, which lost 8 bases and 2 bases, there was a span of 12 bases. The CDR3 sequence: CASDPRGNTEAFF. CDR3 DNA sequence: TGTGCCAGTGACCCTCGGGGAAACACTGAAGCTTTCTTT.